These 30 T cell receptor beta chains came from one sample sequenced in a study of OX40 agonist ivuxolimab in advanced cancers. Libraries were prepared by immunoSEQ multiplex PCR; TCRdb keeps only in-frame clonotypes and omits some of them. The sample records about 90,000 clones, 80% to 90% being singletons. The specimen comprised CD4+ or CD8+ T cells sorted from blood, sampled in a trial of the OX40 agonist ivuxolimab. The receptors here all came from an adult with an advanced solid tumor such as melanoma, head and neck, liver or kidney cancer.

This clone was seen a few times. The chain links TRBV9 to TRBJ1-1; D uncertain. Trimming left V 4 bases short and J 1 base short, with 8 bases between. Germline V gene lookup returns CDR1 SGDLS and CDR2 YYNGEE. The CDR3 consists of 13 residues. CDR3 DNA sequence: TGTGCCAGCAGCCCTACTAGGAACACTGAAGCTTTCTTT. Its protein product is CASSPTRNTEAFF.

Comments on this clone: One end of the junction is discordant with germline, which a read error may explain. The chain recombines TRBV7-7 with TRBJ2-2, with 10 bases fitting TRBD2. This CDR3 comprises 18 residues. The germline CDR1 and CDR2 sequences are SSHAT and FNYEAQ (reference sequence). The CDR3 nucleotides are TGTGCTAGCAGCGGACGACGATCTAGCGGGAGAGGGACCGGGGAGCTGTTTTTT. Translated: CASSGRRSSGRGTGELFF.

V is TRBV5-5 and J is TRBJ1-3; D gene ambiguous. Looked up from germline, CDR1 is SGHKS and CDR2 is YYEKEE (reference sequence). V gave up 4 bases and J gave up 3 bases, with 14 bases separating them. There are 15 residues in the CDR3. This CDR3 is CASSPTGAGGNTIYF. For the CDR3, the DNA is TGTGCCAGCAGCCCCACTGGCGCGGGTGGAAACACCATATATTTT.

The rearrangement links TRBV29-1 to TRBJ2-7, with D unclear. V lost 2 bases to trimming and J lost 0 bases, with 5 bases between them. This CDR3 contains 12 residues. In germline, CDR1 is SQVTM, CDR2 ANQGSEA. In nucleotides, the CDR3 is TGCAGCGTTGAATTGACCTCCTACGAGCAGTACTTC. As protein: CSVELTSYEQYF.

This chain uses TRBV15 with TRBJ1-1; D is perhaps TRBD1 (5 bases). This CDR3 contains 16 residues. V shed 8 bases and J shed 1 base, with 20 bases lying between them. Looked up from germline, CDR1 is LNHNV and CDR2 is YYDKDF (reference sequence). The CDR3 reads CATGAGGAQGNTEAFF. In DNA, the CDR3 is TGTGCCACCGGGGCGGGAGGGGCGCAGGGGAACACTGAAGCTTTCTTT.

V usage is TRBV29-1 and J usage is TRBJ2-1; TRBD1 matches 10 bases. This CDR3 is 16 amino acids long. The V and J ends lost 6 bases and 7 bases, in that order; junction bases with no gene match: 15. Germline V gives CDR1 SQVTM, CDR2 ANQGSEA. The CDR3 DNA follows: TGCAGCGTGACCGGGACAGGGGATTTCGGAGGAAATGAGCAGTTCTTC. Its protein is CSVTGTGDFGGNEQFF.

The chain is built from TRBV30 and TRBJ2-4; 8 positions agree with TRBD1. J was trimmed by 8 bases and V by 3 bases; bases with no gene match: 15. The germline CDR1 and CDR2 sequences are GTSNPN and SVGIG (reference sequence). The CDR3 runs 16 residues. The CDR3 protein is CAWSHDRDRSSYIQYF. The CDR3 DNA is TGTGCCTGGAGCCACGACCGGGACAGGTCGTCATACATTCAGTACTTC. The entire variable domain, with the rest obtained from reference TRBV30 and TRBJ2-4, is as follows: SQTIHQWPATLVQPVGSPLSLECTVEGTSNPNLYWYRQAAGRGLQLLFYSVGIGQISSEVPQNLSASRPQDRQFILSSKKLLLSDSGFYLCAWSHDRDRSSYIQYFGAGTRLSVL.

The chain employs TRBV28 and TRBJ1-2; D unclear. This CDR3 has 12 residues. Germline-derived CDR1 and CDR2 are MDHEN and SYDVKM. V was pared by 5 bases and J by 4 bases, with 8 bases between. The CDR3 DNA reads TGTGCCAGCAGTCGTACGGGCTATGGCTACACCTTC. Its protein is CASSRTGYGYTF.

The chain has TRBV7-9 and TRBJ2-1; D gene uncertain. Between the trimmed V and J ends, which lost 0 bases and 5 bases, there was a span of 2 bases. The CDR3 runs 12 residues. Looked up from germline, CDR1 is SEHNR and CDR2 is FQNEAQ (reference sequence). CDR3 sequence: CASSLANNEQFF. The CDR3 nucleotides are TGTGCCAGCAGCTTAGCGAACAATGAGCAGTTCTTC.

V usage is TRBV7-8 and J usage is TRBJ2-7, with 7 positions matching TRBD1. The CDR3 consists of 16 residues. V lost 5 bases to trimming and J lost 1 base; unmatched junction nucleotides: 11. Germline V gene lookup returns CDR1 SGHVS and CDR2 FQNEAQ. CDR3 amino acids: CASSKRNRGTSYEQYF. The CDR3 DNA is TGTGCCAGCAGCAAGCGAAACAGGGGAACTTCCTACGAGCAGTACTTC.

The chain recombines TRBV7-2 with TRBJ2-7; 8 positions match TRBD1. Germline V gene data show CDR1 as SGHTA and CDR2 as FQGNSA. V lost 5 bases and J lost 3; bases outside the gene matches: 6. This CDR3 has 14 residues. CDR3 in amino acids: CASSPTGGLYEQYF. CDR3 in DNA: TGTGCCAGCAGCCCCACAGGGGGACTCTACGAGCAGTACTTC.

The chain combines TRBV28 with TRBJ2-3; 8 bases are shared with TRBD1. The CDR3 runs to 15 residues. V lost 6 bases to trimming and J lost 2 bases; unmatched junction nucleotides: 7. The germline gives CDR1 MDHEN, CDR2 SYDVKM. CDR3 nucleotide sequence: TGTGCCAGCAGCCCAGGGACAGGCCCCACAGATACGCAGTATTTT. Translating gives CASSPGTGPTDTQYF.

V is TRBV6-1 and J is TRBJ2-7; D assignment may be TRBD1 or TRBD2 (5 bases each). The ends were cut back, 10 bases at V and 2 bases at J, with 15 bases in the middle. The germline CDR1 and CDR2 sequences are MNHNS and SASEGT. The length of the CDR3 is 13 residues. CDR3 amino acids: CAISGTGAYEQYF. In DNA, the CDR3 is TGTGCCATCTCTGGGACGGGCGCCTACGAGCAGTACTTC.

The chain is built from TRBV11-3 and TRBJ2-7; D call uncertain. V was cut by 4 bases and J by 0 bases, with 4 bases left in between. CDR1 and CDR2 from the germline V gene are SGHNT and YENEEA. This CDR3 contains 12 residues. CDR3 amino acids: CASSYSSYEQYF. The CDR3 DNA reads as TGTGCCAGCAGCTACAGCTCCTACGAGCAGTACTTC.

The V call is TRBV5-6, the J call TRBJ2-6; 10 nucleotides line up with TRBD2. The V and J ends lost 4 bases and 0 bases, in that order; junction bases with no gene match: 10. CDR3 length equals 19 residues. From germline, CDR1 is SGHDT and CDR2 YYEEEE. The CDR3 DNA reads TGTGCCAGCAGCAAAACTAGCGGGACCTTCTTCTCTGGGGCCAACGTCCTGACTTTC. Translating gives CASSKTSGTFFSGANVLTF.

The V and J genes are TRBV7-8 and TRBJ2-3; 12 nucleotides match TRBD2. The trim removed 3 bases at V and 1 base at J, leaving 14 bases unmatched. CDR1 and CDR2 (germline): SGHVS, FQNEAQ. This CDR3 is 20 amino acids long. Written as DNA, the CDR3 is TGTGCCAGCAGCTTTTTTCCGGGACTAGCGGGCCAGGAGGGCACAGATACGCAGTATTTT. Encoded protein: CASSFFPGLAGQEGTDTQYF.

J is TRBJ2-5 and V is TRBV13; 8 bases agree with TRBD1. CDR1 and CDR2 from the germline V gene are PRHDT and FYEKMQ (reference sequence). CDR3 length: 16 residues. V trimming: 5 bases; J trimming: 3 bases; junction bases outside the gene matches: 11. The CDR3, as DNA: TGTGCCAGCAGCCCCGGACAGGGACTGACCGAAGAGACCCAGTACTTC. Translation gives CASSPGQGLTEETQYF.

The chain carries TRBV7-8 and TRBJ2-1; D unresolved. Germline loops: CDR1 SGHVS, CDR2 FQNEAQ. V was trimmed by 8 bases and J by 3 bases, leaving 5 bases between them. The CDR3 loop spans 11 amino acids. The CDR3 is CASRIYNEQFF. CDR3 in DNA: TGTGCCAGCCGGATCTACAATGAGCAGTTCTTC.

The rearrangement links TRBV10-3 to TRBJ2-7, with D possibly being TRBD2 (5 bases). V lost 2 bases to trimming and J lost 3 bases, with 11 bases between them. CDR1 ENHRY and CDR2 SYGVKD come from the germline V gene. This CDR3 is built from 14 residues. The CDR3: CAISEIREFYEQYF. The CDR3 DNA reads TGTGCCATCAGTGAGATCCGGGAATTCTACGAGCAGTACTTC.

The V gene is TRBV4-1, the J gene TRBJ2-7; 13 bases fit TRBD2. The CDR3 contains 15 residues. With V trimmed by 1 base and J by 5 bases, 2 bases remained unmatched. Germline values: CDR1 MGHRA, CDR2 YSYEKL. In nucleotides, the CDR3 is TGCGCCAGCAGCCAAGGGACTAGCGGGGGTGACGAGCAGTACTTC. Translation gives CASSQGTSGGDEQYF.

J is TRBJ2-7 and V is TRBV30; 7 bases align to TRBD2. From germline, CDR1 is GTSNPN and CDR2 SVGIG (reference sequence). V trimming: 8 bases; J trimming: 7 bases; junction bases outside the gene matches: 8. The CDR3 is 11 amino acids. The DNA of the CDR3 is TGTGCCCGGGAGGTGGCGGGGGAGCAGTACTTC. The encoded protein is CAREVAGEQYF.

This chain uses TRBV6-6 with TRBJ2-7, with TRBD1 as a possible D gene (6 bases). CDR3 length: 13 residues. V lost 5 bases and J lost 3, with 11 bases in between. The germline V gene encodes CDR1 MNHNY and CDR2 SVGAGI (reference sequence). CDR3 amino acids: CASSPTGNYEQYF. The CDR3 nucleotides read TGTGCCAGCAGTCCTACAGGGAACTACGAGCAGTACTTC.

This chain uses TRBV11-2 with TRBJ2-5, with TRBD2 as a possible D gene (7 bases). CDR1 is SGHAT, CDR2 FQNNGV, per germline. There are 14 residues in the CDR3. The V and J ends lost 1 base and 5 bases respectively, with 11 bases between them. CDR3 coding DNA: TGTGCCAGCAGCTTAGTGTCGGGGGGCGAGACCCAGTACTTC. Its translation is CASSLVSGGETQYF. The entire variable domain, with the rest obtained from reference TRBV11-2 and TRBJ2-5, is as follows: EAGVAQSPRYKIIEKRQSVAFWCNPISGHATLYWYQQILGQGPKLLIQFQNNGVVDDSQLPKDRFSAERLKGVDSTLKIQPAKLEDSAVYLCASSLVSGGETQYFGPGTRLLVL.

V gene TRBV6-6 combines with J gene TRBJ2-7, with D tentatively TRBD1 (6 bases). This CDR3 is 14 amino acids long. Trimming cost V 6 bases and J 7 bases, with 19 bases left between them. CDR1 is MNHNY, CDR2 SVGAGI, per germline (reference sequence). As DNA, the CDR3 is TGTGCCAGCAGAATGGGGCAGGGGAGTCGGGAGCAGTACTTC. It specifies CASRMGQGSREQYF.

The V and J genes are TRBV10-3 and TRBJ1-3, with D perhaps matching TRBD1 (5 bases). Trimming took off 8 bases at V and 2 bases at J, with 7 bases between the two ends. Germline-derived CDR1 and CDR2 are ENHRY and SYGVKD. The CDR3 sequence is 12 residues long. The CDR3 loop is CAIRDPGNTIYF. Written as DNA, the CDR3 is TGTGCCATCCGGGACCCTGGAAACACCATATATTTT.

The CDR3 here is CASNVQGSNQPQHF. DNA of the CDR3: TGTGCCAGCAACGTACAGGGAAGCAATCAGCCCCAGCATTTT. The chain carries TRBV27 and TRBJ1-5; tentatively, D is TRBD1 (6 bases). In germline, CDR1 is MNHEY, CDR2 SMNVEV (reference sequence). The CDR3 extends over 14 amino acids. Trimming left V 7 bases short and J 1 base short, with 11 bases between.

A word on this clone: Other DNA sequences in the sample encode the same CDR3. The rearrangement links TRBV11-3 to TRBJ2-7; D is uncertain. The CDR3 runs to 14 residues. CDR1 and CDR2 from the germline V gene are SGHNT and YENEEA. V lost 5 bases to trimming and J lost 0 bases, with 11 bases between them. The CDR3 nucleotides are TGTGCCAGCAGCCCCCGGACGGGCTCCTACGAGCAGTACTTC. It translates to CASSPRTGSYEQYF.

The chain recombines TRBV11-3 with TRBJ2-7; TRBD1 aligns across 11 bases. Germline V gene lookup returns CDR1 SGHNT and CDR2 YENEEA. The CDR3 loop spans 15 amino acids. Trimming at V came to 3 bases and at J to 2 bases, leaving 3 bases not matched to a gene. The DNA of the CDR3 is TGTGCCAGCAGCTTTGGGACAGGGGGAGCCTACGAGCAGTACTTC. The encoded protein is CASSFGTGGAYEQYF.

The CDR3 bases are TGTGCCAGCAGTTCCAGGGAGGGTCGGCAGCCCCAGCATTTT. Amino acid sequence: CASSSREGRQPQHF. This rearrangement joins TRBV6-6 to TRBJ1-5; perhaps TRBD1 as D (5 bases). From germline, CDR1 is MNHNY and CDR2 SVGAGI (reference sequence). The V end was cut by 4 bases, the J end by 7 bases, with 14 bases between. The CDR3 loop spans 14 amino acids.

The rearrangement joins TRBV11-2 to TRBJ2-3; D call uncertain. V was shortened by 4 bases and J by 3 bases, with 8 bases between the two germline ends. CDR1 and CDR2 from the germline V gene are SGHAT and FQNNGV. The CDR3 spans 13 residues. The CDR3 loop is CASSWGQTDTQYF. DNA for the CDR3: TGTGCCAGCAGCTGGGGTCAAACAGATACGCAGTATTTT.